The clone carrying this T cell receptor (beta chain) was recorded only once. TCRdb's table, derived via immunoSEQ multiplex PCR, lists solely in-frame clones and lacks some. The sample includes roughly 150,000 clones, 82% of them seen just once. J lost 2 bases, V lost 6 bases, and 1 base had no gene match. Per the germline V gene, CDR1 is MDHEN and CDR2 is SYDVKM. The CDR3 spans 15 residues. The data were taken from a study of blood T cell repertoires in COVID-19. The overall study: Material from acute and convalescent COVID-19 was sourced from the United States, Italy and Spain. PBMCs, B-cell-depleted T cells, or T cells provided the cDNA or gDNA that made up the material.

Assignment of participants to cohorts was predicated upon participant-reported clinical history. All recovered Cohort 3 donors got two negative PCRs, got clearance, or saw symptom resolution. This TCR was recovered from a man aged 55 to 70 who had recovered from COVID-19. This rearrangement joins TRBV28 to TRBJ2-5; 15 nucleotides match TRBD2. The specimen was PBMCs or T cells enriched from blood (not recorded which). The CDR3 loop is CASRGLAGGQETQYF. CDR3 sequence (DNA): TGTGCCAGCAGGGGACTAGCGGGGGGACAAGAGACCCAGTACTTC.